The clone carrying this T cell receptor (beta chain) showed up many times. Its antigen is unknown. At one boundary the junction diverges from the germline segment, which might be a read error. Exclusion of a patient resulted from uncontrolled infection, other autoimmune disease, pregnancy or lactation. The sample is drawn from a study of T cells in Graves' hyperthyroidism and ophthalmopathy. Study results and caveats: The majority of expanded thyroid clonotypes above 0.001 also appeared in blood.

Per the germline V gene, CDR1 is SGHRS and CDR2 is YFSETQ. The CDR3 has 13 residues. RNA transcripts yielded amplified TCR beta CDR3 regions. HTBI primers were employed in a first-round RT-PCR of the TCR CDR3. TCRdb ran MiXCR on the multiplex PCR reads and lists one entry per CDR3 protein. The sample has roughly 500,000 distinct CDR3 sequences, just over 45% seen once. The chain recombines TRBV5-1 with TRBJ1-1; D uncertain. The sample comprised peripheral blood or thyroid tissue (not recorded which). The origin of this receptor is an adult woman with Graves' disease, either hyperthyroidism or ophthalmopathy (not recorded which). As DNA, the CDR3 is TGTGCCAGCAGCTTACGGGGTAACACTGAAGCTTTCTTT. Amino acids: CASSLRGNTEAFF.